Reported below is one T cell receptor beta chain. Its cognate antigen is unknown. The CDR3 length is 15 residues. Trimming cost V 1 base and J 7 bases, with 15 bases left between them. Looked up from germline, CDR1 is SEHNR and CDR2 is FQNEAQ (reference sequence). The data are from a study of cytomegalovirus exposure and HLA in healthy donors. Points from the study as a whole: Previously analyzed data showed that most TCR beta V segments were productive at a frequency of about 87% or about 30%. The authors enumerated some 160 TCR beta chains as linked to cytomegalovirus.

Both 60 Vbeta primers and 13 Jbeta primers went into the PCR. The method was immunoSEQ multiplex PCR; TCRdb's version includes in-frame clones alone and lacks a portion of them. This table holds about 110,000 clones, 65% to 85% found once. The receptor comes from a young man in good health and CMV-seropositive. The material sequenced was PBMCs. V usage is TRBV7-9 and J usage is TRBJ2-3, with D possibly matching TRBD2 (5 bases). In nucleotides, the CDR3 is TGTGCCAGCAGCTTAGTCACTAGAGCCTCACATACGCAGTATTTT. Protein: CASSLVTRASHTQYF.